This section outlines one T cell receptor (beta chain) sequence together with its context. The germline V and J ends were trimmed by 1 base and 5 bases, with 6 bases remaining between them. Germline-derived CDR1 and CDR2 are GTSNPN and SVGIG (reference sequence). The CDR3 is made up of 11 amino acids. The data derive from a study of cytomegalovirus exposure and HLA in healthy donors. The primer mix had 60 Vbeta and 13 Jbeta primers. Libraries were prepared by immunoSEQ multiplex PCR; TCRdb keeps only in-frame clonotypes and omits some of them. The table lists 6,500 to 8,000 clones, around 56% of them singletons.

The sequencing input was PBMCs. This chain links TRBV30 with TRBJ2-7, with a possible D match to TRBD2 (5 bases). This receptor was taken from a man aged 30 to 45 in good health and CMV-seropositive. The CDR3 sequence is CAWSAGNEQYF. The DNA for the CDR3 is TGTGCCTGGAGTGCGGGGAACGAGCAGTACTTC.